These T cell receptor beta chains were read from a single sample in a study of blood T cell repertoires in COVID-19. The protocol was immunoSEQ multiplex PCR, while the TCRdb copy is restricted to in-frame clones and leaves out a portion. The top ten clones hold approximately 4.1% of a sample with about 290,000 clones, around four fifths of them seen once. Sequences were obtained from peripheral blood. The receptor source for this set is a woman aged 50 to 65 with active or convalescent COVID-19. Each CDR3 is given with its conserved first and last residue. D genes are given only for firm matches. The size field is filled for only some rows; it gives once, few, many or a size class.

TRBD2 | TRBJ2-7 | TRBV29-1 | - | TGCAGCGTCAGAGTCCGAACTAGCGGGAGGTTCCAACCCTACGAGCAGTACTTC | CSVRVRTSGRFQPYEQYF
- | TRBJ2-1 | TRBV6-2/TRBV6-3 | - | TGTGCCAGCAGCCCCATTCCAGCGGACTACAATGAGCAGTTCTTC | CASSPIPADYNEQFF
- | TRBJ1-5 | TRBV12-3/TRBV12-4 | - | TGTGCCAGCAGTTTAATAGGCGGGTTTCAGCATTTT | CASSLIGGFQHF
- | TRBJ1-4 | TRBV27 | - | TGTGCCAGCAGTTCCAAGGGGGCAACTAATGAAAAACTGTTTTTT | CASSSKGATNEKLFF
TRBD2 | TRBJ2-7 | TRBV6-5 | few | TGTGCCAGCAGTTATCTCCCGACTAGCGGGAGGGCTCGGCAGTACTTC | CASSYLPTSGRARQYF
TRBD1 | TRBJ2-2 | TRBV5-1 | - | TGCGCCAGCAGCTTTACAGGGGGCAACACCGGGGAGCTGTTTTTT | CASSFTGGNTGELFF
TRBD1 | TRBJ2-3 | TRBV20-1 | - | TGCAGTGCTGGACAGGGGGATACGCAGTATTTT | CSAGQGDTQYF
TRBD1 | TRBJ2-5 | TRBV19 | - | TGTGCCAGTAGGCGTCAGGGACAGGGGAACCAAGAGACCCAGTACTTC | CASRRQGQGNQETQYF
TRBD2 | TRBJ2-1 | TRBV9 | - | TGTGCCAGCAGCCCCCGTCGACTAGCGGGTCCCTACAATGAGCAGTTCTTC | CASSPRRLAGPYNEQFF
- | TRBJ2-3 | TRBV4-1 | - | TGCGCCAGCAGCCAAGATAACCTAGCCCGAGATACGCAGTATTTT | CASSQDNLARDTQYF
- | TRBJ1-3 | TRBV6-6 | - | TGTGCCAGCAGTTATAGGGGCTCCTCTGGAAACACCATATATTTT | CASSYRGSSGNTIYF
- | TRBJ1-1 | TRBV12-5 | - | TGTGCTAGTGGTTTGTCCGGGGTCATGAACACTGAAGCTTTCTTT | CASGLSGVMNTEAFF
- | TRBJ1-1 | TRBV5-1 | - | TGCGCCAGCAGCCTCAGTACCAAACCGGGCACTGAAGCTTTCTTT | CASSLSTKPGTEAFF
TRBD1 | TRBJ1-4 | TRBV28 | - | TGTGCCAGCAGTCCACGGGGACAGGGGGATGAAAAACTGTTTTTT | CASSPRGQGDEKLFF
- | TRBJ1-5 | TRBV29-1 | - | TGCAGCGTTACGTTGTTCGGCCGGGATCAGCCCCAGCATTTT | CSVTLFGRDQPQHF
TRBD2 | TRBJ2-1 | TRBV19 | - | TGTGCCAGTAGCCAATCCGGGACTAGTTACAATGAGCAGTTCTTC | CASSQSGTSYNEQFF
- | TRBJ2-5 | TRBV6-5 | - | TGTGCCAGCAGTTCTCAGGTACAAGAGACCCAGTACTTC | CASSSQVQETQYF
- | TRBJ2-7 | TRBV6-1 | - | TGTGCCAGCATGGGAGGTTTCTCCTACGAGCAGTACTTC | CASMGGFSYEQYF
- | TRBJ2-7 | TRBV29-1 | - | TGCAGCGTTGAAGTCAGGGGTACCTACGAGCAGTACTTC | CSVEVRGTYEQYF
- | TRBJ2-5 | TRBV19 | - | TGTGCCAGTAGTATCTCTCTAGTCCCTCGGGAGACCCAGTACTTC | CASSISLVPRETQYF
- | TRBJ1-5 | TRBV7-8 | - | TGTGCCAGCGGGCTGGGTTTGGATCAGCCCCAGCATTTT | CASGLGLDQPQHF
- | TRBJ1-1 | TRBV28 | - | TGTGCCAGCAGAGGTCTCCAAAATACAGCAAACACTGAAGCTTTCTTT | CASRGLQNTANTEAFF
- | TRBJ2-1 | TRBV6-5 | - | TGTGCCAGCAACAACAGGGTGGACGAGCAGTTCTTC | CASNNRVDEQFF
TRBD2 | TRBJ2-7 | TRBV20-1 | - | TGCAGTGCTAGTTGGGAGGGCCCGGCCTACGAGCAGTACTTC | CSASWEGPAYEQYF
- | TRBJ2-1 | TRBV25-1 | - | TGTGCCAGCAGTGACCGCCAGGGGTCCGCCTACAATGAGCAGTTCTTC | CASSDRQGSAYNEQFF
TRBD1 | TRBJ1-1 | TRBV18 | - | TGTGCCACCCGGGGACAGGTGAACACTGAAGCTTTCTTT | CATRGQVNTEAFF
- | TRBJ2-2 | TRBV5-4 | - | TGTGCCAGCAGCCCCCAGGGAGGCACCGGGGAGCTGTTTTTT | CASSPQGGTGELFF
- | TRBJ1-4 | TRBV6-1 | - | TGTGCCAGCAGTGAACAACTAATTAATGAAAAACTGTTTTTT | CASSEQLINEKLFF